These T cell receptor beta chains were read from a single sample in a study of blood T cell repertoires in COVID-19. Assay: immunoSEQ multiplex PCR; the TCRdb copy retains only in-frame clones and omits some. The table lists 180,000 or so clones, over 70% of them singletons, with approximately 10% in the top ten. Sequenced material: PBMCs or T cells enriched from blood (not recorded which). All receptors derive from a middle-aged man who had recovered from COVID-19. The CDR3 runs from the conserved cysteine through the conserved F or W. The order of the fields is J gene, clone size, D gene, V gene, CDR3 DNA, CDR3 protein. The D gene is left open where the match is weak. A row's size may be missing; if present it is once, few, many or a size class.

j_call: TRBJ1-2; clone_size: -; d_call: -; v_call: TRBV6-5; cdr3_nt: TGTGCCAGCAGTTATACTTTCTCTGAGAACTATGGCTACACCTTC; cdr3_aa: CASSYTFSENYGYTF
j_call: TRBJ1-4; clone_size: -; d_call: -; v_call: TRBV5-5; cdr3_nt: TGTGCCAGCAGCCAATCGTCAGCAACTAATGAAAAACTGTTTTTT; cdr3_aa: CASSQSSATNEKLFF
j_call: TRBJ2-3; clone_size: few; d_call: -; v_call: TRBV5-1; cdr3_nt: TGCGCCAGCAGCTCCAGTGAAGTCGGGGGTACGCAGTATTTT; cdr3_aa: CASSSSEVGGTQYF
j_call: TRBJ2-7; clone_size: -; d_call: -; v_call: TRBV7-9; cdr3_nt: TGTGCCAGCAGCTTTTCGTCGGAACCGGGGGTCGGCGAGCAGTACTTC; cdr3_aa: CASSFSSEPGVGEQYF
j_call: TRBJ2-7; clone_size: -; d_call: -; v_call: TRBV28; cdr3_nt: TGTGCCAGCAGTTCGCATCTAGTTGGTGTTGACGAGCAGTACTTC; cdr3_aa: CASSSHLVGVDEQYF
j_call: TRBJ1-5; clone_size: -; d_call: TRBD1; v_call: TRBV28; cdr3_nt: TGTGCCAGCAGGAACCCCGGGACAGGGATCTATAGCAATCAGCCCCAGCATTTT; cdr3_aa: CASRNPGTGIYSNQPQHF
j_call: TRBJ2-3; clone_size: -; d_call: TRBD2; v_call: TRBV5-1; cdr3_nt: TGCGCCAGCAGCTTGGAGTCCGTTAGCGGGAGAAAGCAGTATTTT; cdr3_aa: CASSLESVSGRKQYF
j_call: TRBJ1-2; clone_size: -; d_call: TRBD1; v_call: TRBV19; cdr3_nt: TGTGCCAGTAGATCGAACAGGGGAGGTTTGTATGGCTACACCTTC; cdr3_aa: CASRSNRGGLYGYTF
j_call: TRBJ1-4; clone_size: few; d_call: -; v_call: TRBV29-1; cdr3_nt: TGCAGCGCGGGACTGAATGAAAAACTGTTTTTT; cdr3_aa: CSAGLNEKLFF
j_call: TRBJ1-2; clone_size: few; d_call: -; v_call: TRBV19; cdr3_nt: TGTGCCAGTAGTCACCAACAGCGAGGGGAGGTCTATGGCTACACCTTC; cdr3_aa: CASSHQQRGEVYGYTF
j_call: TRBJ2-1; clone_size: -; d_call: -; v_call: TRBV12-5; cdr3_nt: TGTGCTAGTGGCCGGGGATTCCGGGACAAAGGGGATGAGCAGTTCTTC; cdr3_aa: CASGRGFRDKGDEQFF
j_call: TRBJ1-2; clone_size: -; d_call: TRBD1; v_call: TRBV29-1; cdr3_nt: TGCAGCGTTGAAGATCGACAGGGCGCTAACTATGGCTACACCTTC; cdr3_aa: CSVEDRQGANYGYTF
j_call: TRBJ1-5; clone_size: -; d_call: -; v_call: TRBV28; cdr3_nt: TGTGCCAGCAGTTTACGATGGCAGGGGATACAGCCCCAGCATTTT; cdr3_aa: CASSLRWQGIQPQHF
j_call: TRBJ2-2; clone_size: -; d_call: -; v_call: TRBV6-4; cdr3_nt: TGTGCCAGCAGTGAGATGGGGGCGCACACCGGGGAGCTGTTTTTT; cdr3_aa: CASSEMGAHTGELFF
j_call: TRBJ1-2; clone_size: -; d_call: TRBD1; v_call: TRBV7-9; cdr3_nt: TGTGCCAGCAGCCAGGCGCTGGGGGACAGGGAGGGCTATGGCTACACCTTC; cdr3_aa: CASSQALGDREGYGYTF
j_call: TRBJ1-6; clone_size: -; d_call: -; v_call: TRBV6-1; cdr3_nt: TGTGCCAGCAGTGATTTCGGGAATTCACCCCTCCACTTT; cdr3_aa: CASSDFGNSPLHF
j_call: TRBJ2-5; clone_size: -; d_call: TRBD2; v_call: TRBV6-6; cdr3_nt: TGTGCCAGCAGTCCAAAACTAGCGGGAGGGCAAAAAGAGACCCAGTACTTC; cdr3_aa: CASSPKLAGGQKETQYF
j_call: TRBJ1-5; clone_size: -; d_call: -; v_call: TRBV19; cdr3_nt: TGTGCCAGTAGCAGGAATCAGCCCCAGCATTTT; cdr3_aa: CASSRNQPQHF
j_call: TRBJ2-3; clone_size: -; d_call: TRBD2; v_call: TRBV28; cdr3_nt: TGTGCCAGCAGTTTAATAACTAGCGCCCGCACAGATACGCAGTATTTT; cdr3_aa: CASSLITSARTDTQYF
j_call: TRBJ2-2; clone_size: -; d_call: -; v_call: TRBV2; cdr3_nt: TGTGCCAGCAGTGAAACACCGATCACCGGGGAGCTGTTTTTT; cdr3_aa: CASSETPITGELFF
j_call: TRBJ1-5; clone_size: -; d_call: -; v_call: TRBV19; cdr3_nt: TGTGCCAGTAGTATCGGCCGCCCAGGTCAGCCCCAGCATTTT; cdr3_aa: CASSIGRPGQPQHF
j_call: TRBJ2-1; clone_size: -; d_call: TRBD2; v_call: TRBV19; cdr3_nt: TGTGCCAGTAGTATGGGGCTAGCGGGAGTTTCCTACAATGAGCAGTTCTTC; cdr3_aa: CASSMGLAGVSYNEQFF